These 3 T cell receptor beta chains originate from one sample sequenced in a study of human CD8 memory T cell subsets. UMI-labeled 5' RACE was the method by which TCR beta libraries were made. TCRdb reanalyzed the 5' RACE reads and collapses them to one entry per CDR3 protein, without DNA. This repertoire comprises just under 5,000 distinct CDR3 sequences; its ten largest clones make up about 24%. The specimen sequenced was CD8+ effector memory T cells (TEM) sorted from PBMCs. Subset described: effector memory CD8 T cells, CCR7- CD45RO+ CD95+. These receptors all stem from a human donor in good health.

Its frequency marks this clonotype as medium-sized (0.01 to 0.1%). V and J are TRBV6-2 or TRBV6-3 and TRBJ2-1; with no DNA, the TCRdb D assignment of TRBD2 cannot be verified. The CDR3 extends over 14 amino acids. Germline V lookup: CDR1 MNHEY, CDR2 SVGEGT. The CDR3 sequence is CASSRTSEFNEQFF.

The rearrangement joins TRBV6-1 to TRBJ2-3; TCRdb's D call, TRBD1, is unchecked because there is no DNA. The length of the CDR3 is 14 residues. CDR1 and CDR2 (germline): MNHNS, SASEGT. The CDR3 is CASKGPGWSDTQYF.

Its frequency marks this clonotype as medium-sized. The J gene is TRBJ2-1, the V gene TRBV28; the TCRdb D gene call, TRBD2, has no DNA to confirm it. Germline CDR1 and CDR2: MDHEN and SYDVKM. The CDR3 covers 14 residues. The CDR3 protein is CASSLGLEANEQFF.